These 9 T cell receptor beta chains originate from one sample sequenced in a study of lymphopenia after photon versus proton radiotherapy. Only in-frame clones appear in the TCRdb table, and some are missing; sequencing was by immunoSEQ multiplex PCR. The profile shows about 40,000 clones, 86% of them singletons. This specimen consisted of peripheral blood, obtained from a patient treated with proton-based radiotherapy. Every receptor here comes from a woman aged 70-85 years with pancreatic cancer. Some clones in this sample may be carry-over from other donors' samples.

In this sample, this clone turned up a few times. The chain recombines TRBV27 with TRBJ2-7, with a possible D match to TRBD1 (5 bases). Germline values: CDR1 MNHEY, CDR2 SMNVEV (reference sequence). This CDR3 comprises 14 residues. Trimming cost V 4 bases and J 4 bases, with 14 bases left between them. In nucleotides, the CDR3 is TGTGCCAGCAGTTCTTTCAGGGTTTGGTACGAGCAGTACTTC. It codes for CASSSFRVWYEQYF.

The gene calls are TRBV2 and TRBJ2-1; tentatively, D is TRBD1 or TRBD2 (5 bases each). V was cut by 5 bases and J by 0 bases, with 14 bases left in between. CDR1 and CDR2 from the germline V gene are SNHLY and FYNNEI. This CDR3 has 16 amino acids. This chain's CDR3 is CASSISGPSSYNEQFF. The DNA of the CDR3 is TGTGCCAGCAGTATTTCGGGGCCGAGCTCCTACAATGAGCAGTTCTTC.

The chain recombines TRBV27 with TRBJ1-2; 10 bases are a match to TRBD1. After removal of 4 bases from V and 6 bases from J, the junction contained 5 bases not matched to a gene. The germline gives CDR1 MNHEY, CDR2 SMNVEV (reference sequence). The CDR3 sequence is 14 residues long. The chain's CDR3 is CASSSQDRGHGYTF. CDR3 nucleotides: TGTGCCAGCAGTTCCCAAGACAGGGGGCATGGCTACACCTTC.

The chain uses TRBV7-3 and TRBJ2-7; D is perhaps TRBD2 (5 bases). The CDR3 extends over 15 amino acids. Germline CDR1 is SGHTA and CDR2 is FQGTGA. V gave up 1 base and J gave up 3 bases, with 13 bases separating them. CDR3 in DNA: TGTGCCAGCAGCTTAAGGTACGGGGAAGGCTACGAGCAGTACTTC. It encodes CASSLRYGEGYEQYF.

This clone has only a few counts. The CDR3 sequence: CASSADRSAGSQHF. In DNA, the CDR3 is TGTGCCAGCTCAGCTGACAGGTCGGCGGGGTCCCAGCATTTT. The J gene is TRBJ1-5, the V gene TRBV18, with D possibly TRBD1 on 6 matching bases. CDR3 length: 14 residues. V dropped 5 bases and J dropped 11 bases, with 19 bases sitting between them. Germline CDR1 reads KGHSH; CDR2 reads LQKENI. Filled out from reference TRBV18 and TRBJ1-5, the complete variable domain reads NAGVMQNPRHLVRRRGQEARLRCSPMKGHSHVYWYRQLPEEGLKFMVYLQKENIIDESGMPKERFSAEFPKEGPSILRIQQVVRGDSAAYFCASSADRSAGSQHFGDGTRLSIL.

The chain carries TRBV5-6 and TRBJ2-7, with TRBD1 matching 8 bases. CDR3 length: 15 amino acids. CDR1 and CDR2 (germline): SGHDT, YYEEEE. V was pared by 4 bases and J by 4 bases, with 10 bases of the junction left unmatched. As DNA, the CDR3 is TGTGCCAGCAGCACCACGACAGGGGCGAGGTACGAGCAGTACTTC. Its translation is CASSTTTGARYEQYF.

The chain is built from TRBV5-1 and TRBJ2-5, with TRBD1 matching over 7 bases. The CDR3 is 15 residues long. Germline V gene sequence: CDR1 SGHRS, CDR2 YFSETQ. The V segment lost 2 bases and the J segment 2 bases; nucleotides outside the gene matches: 6. In DNA, the CDR3 is TGCGCCAGCAGCTTCCGAAGACAGGGACAAGAGACCCAGTACTTC. It translates to CASSFRRQGQETQYF.

The chain joins TRBV9 to TRBJ2-2, with no clear D. Trimming removed 3 bases at V and 5 bases at J, with 5 bases between. Germline V CDR1 and CDR2: SGDLS, YYNGEE. This CDR3 comprises 12 residues. The CDR3 protein is CASSAKTGELFF. The CDR3 DNA reads TGTGCCAGCAGCGCCAAAACCGGGGAGCTGTTTTTT.

The chain couples TRBV6-6 to TRBJ1-3; D gene ambiguous. The CDR3 consists of 15 residues. Germline V gives CDR1 MNHNY, CDR2 SVGAGI (reference sequence). Trimming left V 6 bases short and J 0 bases short, with 12 bases between. The CDR3 reads CASSLDGSSGNTIYF. CDR3 in DNA: TGTGCCAGCAGCCTAGACGGAAGCTCTGGAAACACCATATATTTT.